A single sample gave rise to the 20 T cell receptor beta chains below, sequenced in a study of identical twins (dated by TCRdb to 2016 to 2017). Receptor amplification or capture employed 5' RACE. The sequencer listed for this sample is Illumina HiSeq 2000. TCRdb itself trimmed the public reads at Q25 with fastp, ran MiXCR and retained productive beta chains. Identical CDR3 protein sequences are pooled into one entry, listed with their most common genes and DNA. The sample table records fewer than 350,000 distinct CDR3 sequences; about 8.1% of these occur just once. The ten largest make up less than 2.5% of the sample. These data are also associated with another study on yellow fever vaccine responses in identical twins.

The sequenced material came from memory (CD45RO+) T cells sorted from blood. Reading the label with the study, this specimen's cell subset or site is: CD45RO+ enriched T cells. All receptors come from a woman aged 18-30 years in good health.

J is TRBJ1-2 and V is TRBV21-1. TRBV21-1 is annotated as a pseudogene. This CDR3 comprises 17 residues. The CDR3 sequence is CASSIRGRGLSNYGYTF. CDR3 bases: TGTGCCAGCAGCATACGCGGGAGGGGACTCTCTAACTATGGCTACACCTTC.

The chain couples TRBV12-3 or TRBV12-4 to TRBJ2-6; D might be TRBD1 or TRBD2, each matching 5 bases. The ends were cut back, 5 bases at V and 2 bases at J, with 10 bases in the middle. This CDR3 has 15 amino acids. CDR3 coding DNA: TGTGCCAGCAGTGCCAGGGAGACTGGGGCCAACGTCCTGACTTTC. Translation: CASSARETGANVLTF.

This clonotype was seen ten or more times. This chain links TRBV13 with TRBJ2-7; TRBD1 might be the D (6 bases). This CDR3 is built from 16 residues. From germline, CDR1 is PRHDT and CDR2 FYEKMQ (reference sequence). With 4 bases removed from V and 3 bases from J, the gap between germline ends came to 19 bases. The CDR3 coding sequence is TGTGCCAGCAGCTCAACCGTTACCGGGACAAACTACGAGCAGTACTTC. It yields the protein CASSSTVTGTNYEQYF.

The CDR3 nucleotides read TGTGCCAGCAGTTACTCCCGAAGAAGCCCCTTCGAGCAGTACTTC. This translates into CASSYSRRSPFEQYF. This chain links TRBV6-2 or TRBV6-3 with TRBJ2-7, with D unclear. The ends were cut back, 0 bases at V and 6 bases at J, with 15 bases in the middle. CDR1 is MNHEY and CDR2 is SVGEGT in the germline V gene. The CDR3 consists of 15 residues.

This clonotype was detected many times. The chain carries TRBV9 and TRBJ2-3, with D possibly being TRBD2 (5 bases). The CDR3 consists of 13 residues. Germline CDR1 is SGDLS and CDR2 is YYNGEE. The V end lost 1 base, the J end lost 6 bases, and 9 bases lay between the germline ends. The CDR3 reads CASSVNEGDTQYF. CDR3 sequence (DNA): TGTGCCAGCAGCGTAAATGAGGGTGATACGCAGTATTTT.

This clonotype showed up just a few times. This sequence joins TRBV28 and TRBJ2-3; no clear D. The CDR3 runs 12 residues. V gave up 6 bases and J gave up 11 bases, with 15 bases separating them. Germline CDR1 reads MDHEN; CDR2 reads SYDVKM. The CDR3 DNA sequence: TGTGCCAGCAGCCTTGGGTCCCTCGGGCAGTATTTT. Translating it yields CASSLGSLGQYF.

This clonotype was counted at least ten times. The chain uses TRBV2 and TRBJ2-1; 8 nucleotides line up with TRBD2. The CDR3 sequence is 14 residues long. CDR1 is SNHLY and CDR2 is FYNNEI in the germline V gene. With 4 bases clipped from V and 7 bases from J, the junction kept 6 bases outside the gene matches. Here the CDR3 reads CASSGGGGTNEQFF. In nucleotides, the CDR3 is TGTGCCAGCAGTGGTGGCGGGGGGACTAATGAGCAGTTCTTC.

This clonotype was seen repeatedly, ten times or more. The J gene is TRBJ1-3, the V gene TRBV29-1; 8 nucleotides match TRBD1. J lost 1 base, V lost 3 bases, and 2 bases had no gene match. Germline-derived CDR1 and CDR2 are SQVTM and ANQGSEA. The CDR3 has 14 residues. Here the CDR3 DNA reads TGCAGCGTTGACAGGACAGGGTCTGGAAACACCATATATTTT. It encodes CSVDRTGSGNTIYF. The full variable domain, with the rest looked up from reference TRBV29-1 and TRBJ1-3, is SAVISQKPSRDICQRGTSLTIQCQVDSQVTMMFWYRQQPGQSLTLIATANQGSEATYESGFVIDKFPISRPNLTFSTLTVSNMSPEDSSIYLCSVDRTGSGNTIYFGEGSWLTVV.

A word on this clonotype: The junction departs from the called germline gene at one end, perhaps through a read error. The V gene is TRBV20-1, the J gene TRBJ2-6, with 10 bases that match TRBD1. Germline V CDR1 and CDR2: DFQATT, SNEGSKA (reference sequence). The CDR3 extends over 16 amino acids. The CDR3 sequence is CSAIGQGVAGANALTF. CDR3 DNA sequence: TGCAGTGCTATAGGACAGGGGGTTGCTGGGGCCAACGCCCTGACTTTC.

At least ten counts were recorded for this clonotype. V is TRBV3-1 and J is TRBJ2-4; a weak D match, TRBD2 (5 bases). Germline CDR1 is LGHDT and CDR2 is YNNKEL (reference sequence). Trimming cost V 0 bases and J 0 bases, with 15 bases left between them. CDR3 length: 18 amino acids. CDR3 region: CASSQEVGSGIAKNIQYF. CDR3 in DNA: TGTGCCAGCAGCCAAGAGGTGGGTTCGGGAATAGCCAAAAACATTCAGTACTTC.

J is TRBJ2-1 and V is TRBV6-4; D not resolved. Germline V gives CDR1 MRHNA, CDR2 SNTAGT. The CDR3 is 13 residues long. V lost 3 bases and J lost 6, with 9 bases in between. Written as DNA, the CDR3 is TGTGCCAGCAGTGATGGGTTAGTCAATGAGCAGTTCTTC. It encodes CASSDGLVNEQFF.

In its sample, this clonotype was seen many times. The gene calls are TRBV20-1 and TRBJ1-1; 8 positions match TRBD1. The CDR3 length is 15 residues. Looked up from germline, CDR1 is DFQATT and CDR2 is SNEGSKA (reference sequence). Trimming cost V 5 bases and J 0 bases; bases outside gene matches: 8. The CDR3 region has the DNA TGCAGTGCTCGGGACAGGCTTTACTTGAACACTGAAGCTTTCTTT. It translates to CSARDRLYLNTEAFF.

This clonotype was seen at least ten times. The chain employs TRBV5-5 and TRBJ2-7, with 14 nucleotides matching TRBD2. Germline trimming cut 9 bases from V and 4 bases from J; bases unmatched to any gene: 6. This CDR3 has 14 residues. From germline, CDR1 is SGHKS and CDR2 YYEKEE (reference sequence). DNA of the CDR3: TGTGCCACTGGACTAGCGGGAGGATTATACGAGCAGTACTTC. It yields the protein CATGLAGGLYEQYF.

This clonotype was recorded a few times. The genes are TRBV29-1 and TRBJ1-1; D unresolved. V lost 6 bases to trimming and J lost 1 base, with 9 bases between them. The CDR3 extends over 12 amino acids. Germline CDR1 and CDR2: SQVTM and ANQGSEA. The CDR3 region is CSVGVPNTEAFF. DNA of the CDR3: TGCAGCGTCGGGGTGCCGAACACTGAAGCTTTCTTT.

The chain recombines TRBV6-1 with TRBJ2-7, with D possibly called TRBD1 or TRBD2 (5 bases each). The CDR3 contains 14 residues. V lost 8 bases and J 6 bases, leaving 20 bases between the germline ends. The germline V gene encodes CDR1 MNHNS and CDR2 SASEGT. The CDR3 DNA reads as TGTGCCAGCGCCCCCGGGACGGACTTAAGCGAGCAGTACTTC. It yields the protein CASAPGTDLSEQYF.

On this clonotype: A much larger clone differs from this one at a single base, so this may be a read error. The chain uses TRBV12-3 or TRBV12-4 and TRBJ2-4, with D uncertain. This CDR3 spans 13 amino acids. V was pared by 7 bases and J by 4 bases, with 11 bases between. In nucleotides, the CDR3 is TGTGCCAGCACTTTCGAACAGAAAAACATTCAGTACTTC. It is translated as CASTFEQKNIQYF.

There are many counts of this clonotype. The chain uses TRBV12-3 or TRBV12-4 and TRBJ1-5; D call uncertain. The CDR3 runs 13 residues. V shed 5 bases and J shed 4 bases, with 9 bases lying between them. This CDR3 is CASSGRENQPQHF. In DNA, the CDR3 is TGTGCCAGCAGTGGCCGGGAAAATCAGCCCCAGCATTTT.

This clonotype was seen repeatedly, ten times or more. This sequence joins TRBV6-1 and TRBJ1-6, with TRBD1 as a possible D gene (5 bases). This CDR3 is 14 amino acids long. V lost 7 bases to trimming and J lost 10 bases, with 17 bases between them. Germline lookup yields CDR1 MNHNS and CDR2 SASEGT. The CDR3 bases are TGTGCCAGCACCTCCGCGTCGGGGGAATCACCCCTCCACTTT. Translating it yields CASTSASGESPLHF.

This clonotype has a handful of counts. CDR3 sequence: CASSAQSMNTEAFF. The CDR3 nucleotides are TGTGCCAGCAGCGCCCAGAGCATGAACACTGAAGCTTTCTTT. The genes are TRBV9 and TRBJ1-1; D uncertain. V was shortened by 3 bases and J by 0 bases, with 9 bases between the two germline ends. Per the germline V gene, CDR1 is SGDLS and CDR2 is YYNGEE. The CDR3 sequence is 14 residues long. The full variable domain, completed using reference TRBV9 and TRBJ1-1, is DSGVTQTPKHLITATGQRVTLRCSPRSGDLSVYWYQQSLDQGLQFLIQYYNGEERAKGNILERFSAQQFPDLHSELNLSSLELGDSALYFCASSAQSMNTEAFFGQGTRLTVV.

This clonotype was counted many times. This chain links TRBV20-1 with TRBJ1-3; D unresolved. Germline V gene lookup returns CDR1 DFQATT and CDR2 SNEGSKA (reference sequence). The V gene lost 6 bases and the J gene lost 3 bases, with 12 bases spanning the gap. CDR3 length: 13 amino acids. The CDR3: CSASIGVGNTIYF. CDR3 coding DNA: TGCAGTGCGAGTATCGGGGTTGGAAACACCATATATTTT.